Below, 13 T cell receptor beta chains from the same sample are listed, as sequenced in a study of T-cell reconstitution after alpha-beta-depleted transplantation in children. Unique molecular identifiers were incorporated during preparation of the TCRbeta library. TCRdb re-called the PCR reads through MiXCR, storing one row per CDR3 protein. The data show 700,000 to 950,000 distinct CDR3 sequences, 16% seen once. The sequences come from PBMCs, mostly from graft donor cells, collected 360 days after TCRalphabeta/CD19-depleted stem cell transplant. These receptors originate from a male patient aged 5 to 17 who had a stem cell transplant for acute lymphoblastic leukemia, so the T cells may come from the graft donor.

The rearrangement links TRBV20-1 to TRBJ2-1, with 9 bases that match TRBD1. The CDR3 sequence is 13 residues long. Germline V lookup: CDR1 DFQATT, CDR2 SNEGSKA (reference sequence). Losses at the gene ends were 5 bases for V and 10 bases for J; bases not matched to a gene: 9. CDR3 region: CSAPDRGLNEQFF. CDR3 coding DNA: TGCAGTGCTCCGGACAGGGGTTTAAACGAGCAGTTCTTC.

The CDR3 DNA sequence: TGTGCCAGCTCGTCTGGGCTAGCAAGGGAGGTTGAGCAGTTCTTC. It specifies CASSSGLAREVEQFF. V gene TRBV18 combines with J gene TRBJ2-1; D is possibly TRBD2 (6 bases). CDR1 is KGHSH and CDR2 is LQKENI in the germline V gene. There are 15 residues in the CDR3. V shed 6 bases and J shed 9 bases, with 21 bases lying between them.

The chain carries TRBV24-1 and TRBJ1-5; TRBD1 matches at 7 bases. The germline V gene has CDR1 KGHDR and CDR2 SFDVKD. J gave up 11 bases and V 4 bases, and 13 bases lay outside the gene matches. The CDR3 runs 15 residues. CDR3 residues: CATSEGLGTAQAQHF. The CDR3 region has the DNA TGTGCCACCAGTGAAGGGTTGGGGACAGCGCAGGCCCAGCATTTT.

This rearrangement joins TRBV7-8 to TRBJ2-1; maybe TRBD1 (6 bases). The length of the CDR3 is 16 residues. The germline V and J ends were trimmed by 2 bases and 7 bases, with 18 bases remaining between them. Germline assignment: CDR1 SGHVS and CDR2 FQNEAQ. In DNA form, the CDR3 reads TGTGCCAGCAGCTTACCCGGGACACGACTCGGAAATGAGCAGTTCTTC. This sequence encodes CASSLPGTRLGNEQFF.

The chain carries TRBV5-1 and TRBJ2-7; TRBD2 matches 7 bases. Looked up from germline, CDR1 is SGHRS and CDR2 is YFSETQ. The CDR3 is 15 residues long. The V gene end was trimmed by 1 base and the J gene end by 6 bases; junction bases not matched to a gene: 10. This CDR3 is CASSLPWGGFSEQYF. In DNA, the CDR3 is TGCGCCAGCAGCTTGCCTTGGGGGGGTTTCAGCGAGCAGTACTTC.

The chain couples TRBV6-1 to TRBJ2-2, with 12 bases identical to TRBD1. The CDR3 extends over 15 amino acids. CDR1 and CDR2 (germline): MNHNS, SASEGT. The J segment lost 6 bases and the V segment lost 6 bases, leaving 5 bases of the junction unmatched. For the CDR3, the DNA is TGTGCCAGCAGCCGGGACAGGGGGCCTCCCGGGGAGCTGTTTTTT. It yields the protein CASSRDRGPPGELFF.

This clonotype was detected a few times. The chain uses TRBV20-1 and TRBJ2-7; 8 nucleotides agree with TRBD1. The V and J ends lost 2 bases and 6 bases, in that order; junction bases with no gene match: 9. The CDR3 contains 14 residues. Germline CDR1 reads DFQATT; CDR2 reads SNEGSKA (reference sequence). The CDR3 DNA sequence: TGCAGTGCTAGACCGACAGGGGAAGGGCTCGAGCAGTACTTC. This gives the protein CSARPTGEGLEQYF.

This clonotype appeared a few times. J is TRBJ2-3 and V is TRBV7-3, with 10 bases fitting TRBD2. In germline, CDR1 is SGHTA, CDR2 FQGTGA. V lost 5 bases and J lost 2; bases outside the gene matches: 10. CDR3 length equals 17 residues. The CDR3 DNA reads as TGTGCCAGCAGCCTAAGGACTAGCGGCCGAAACACAGATACGCAGTATTTT. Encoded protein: CASSLRTSGRNTDTQYF.

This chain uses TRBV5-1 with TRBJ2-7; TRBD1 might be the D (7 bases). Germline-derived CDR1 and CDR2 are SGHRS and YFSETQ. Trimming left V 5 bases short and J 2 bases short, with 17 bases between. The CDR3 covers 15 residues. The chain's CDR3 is CASSQEGAATYEQYF. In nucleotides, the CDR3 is TGCGCCAGCAGTCAGGAGGGGGCGGCAACCTACGAGCAGTACTTC. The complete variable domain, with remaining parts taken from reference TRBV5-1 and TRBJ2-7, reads KAGVTQTPRYLIKTRGQQVTLSCSPISGHRSVSWYQQTPGQGLQFLFEYFSETQRNKGNFPGRFSGRQFSNSRSEMNVSTLELGDSALYLCASSQEGAATYEQYFGPGTRLTVT.

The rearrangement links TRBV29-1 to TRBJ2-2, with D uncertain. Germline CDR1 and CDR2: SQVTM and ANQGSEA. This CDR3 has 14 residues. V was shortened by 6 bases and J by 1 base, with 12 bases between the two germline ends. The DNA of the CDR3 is TGCAGCGTCAAATGGGCCCGGAACACCGGGGAGCTGTTTTTT. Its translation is CSVKWARNTGELFF.

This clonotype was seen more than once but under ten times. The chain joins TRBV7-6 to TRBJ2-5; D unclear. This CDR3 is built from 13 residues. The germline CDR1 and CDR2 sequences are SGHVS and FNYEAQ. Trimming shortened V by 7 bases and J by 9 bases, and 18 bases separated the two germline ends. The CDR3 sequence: CASTPNQVGPQYF. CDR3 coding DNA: TGTGCCAGCACCCCAAACCAGGTCGGGCCCCAGTACTTC.

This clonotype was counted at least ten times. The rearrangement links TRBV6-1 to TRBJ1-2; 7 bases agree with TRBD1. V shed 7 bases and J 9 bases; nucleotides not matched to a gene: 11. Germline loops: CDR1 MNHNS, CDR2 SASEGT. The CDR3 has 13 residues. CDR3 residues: CASTTTGLMRYTF. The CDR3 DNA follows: TGTGCCAGCACCACGACAGGGTTAATGCGCTACACCTTC.

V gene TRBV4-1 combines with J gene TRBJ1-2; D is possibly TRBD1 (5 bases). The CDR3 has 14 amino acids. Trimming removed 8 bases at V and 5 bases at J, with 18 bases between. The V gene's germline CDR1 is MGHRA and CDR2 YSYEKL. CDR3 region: CASSDFWTPYGYTF. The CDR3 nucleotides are TGCGCCAGCTCGGACTTCTGGACACCTTATGGCTACACCTTC.